In this sample, the clone carrying this T cell receptor beta chain turned up many times. The antigen is not known. The sample belongs to a study of human T cells and chemical hapten exposure. The CDR3 spans 15 residues. Trimming took 5 bases from V and 4 from J, leaving 17 bases between them. CDR1 LNHDA and CDR2 SQIVND come from the germline V gene (reference sequence). Time point indicated: patch test 1, 2 weeks after DPC sensitization. Treatment meaning: therapeutic diphenylcyclopropenone sensitization with weekly scalp DPC. Whole blood that had not been fractionated was the source of extracted total RNA. Study-wide points: PT1 expanded TCR numbers tracked positively with patch test score.

TCRdb reanalysed the RACE reads using MiXCR and keeps one entry per CDR3 protein. The sample shows 100,000 to 150,000 distinct CDR3 sequences, approximately 14% of them seen only once. The chain combines TRBV19 with TRBJ2-5; tentatively, D is TRBD2 (6 bases). Specimen: whole blood, collected in connection with sensitization to the hapten diphenylcyclopropenone (DPC). The receptor comes from a man aged 18 to 30 with alopecia areata. Some clones in this sample may be carry-over from other donors' samples. CDR3 nucleotide sequence: TGTGCCAGTAGTCTACAAAGTCGGGGGACAGAGACCCAGTACTTC. Encoded protein: CASSLQSRGTETQYF. The whole variable domain, remainder taken from reference TRBV19 and TRBJ2-5, is DGGITQSPKYLFRKEGQNVTLSCEQNLNHDAMYWYRQDPGQGLRLIYYSQIVNDFQKGDIAEGYSVSREKKESFPLTVTSAQKNPTAFYLCASSLQSRGTETQYFGPGTRLLVL.